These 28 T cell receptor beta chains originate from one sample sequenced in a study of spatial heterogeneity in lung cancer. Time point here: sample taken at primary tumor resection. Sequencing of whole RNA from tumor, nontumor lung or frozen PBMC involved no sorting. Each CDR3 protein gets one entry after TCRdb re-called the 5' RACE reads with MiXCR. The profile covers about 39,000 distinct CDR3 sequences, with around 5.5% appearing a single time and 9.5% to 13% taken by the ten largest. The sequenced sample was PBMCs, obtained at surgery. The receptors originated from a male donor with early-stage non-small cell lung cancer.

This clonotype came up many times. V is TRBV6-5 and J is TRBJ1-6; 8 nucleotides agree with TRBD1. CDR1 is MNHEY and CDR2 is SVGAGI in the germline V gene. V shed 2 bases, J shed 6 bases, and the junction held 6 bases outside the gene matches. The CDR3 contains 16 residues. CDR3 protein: CASSYGSGGTNSPLHF. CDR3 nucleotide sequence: TGTGCCAGCAGTTACGGCTCAGGGGGCACTAATTCACCCCTCCACTTT.

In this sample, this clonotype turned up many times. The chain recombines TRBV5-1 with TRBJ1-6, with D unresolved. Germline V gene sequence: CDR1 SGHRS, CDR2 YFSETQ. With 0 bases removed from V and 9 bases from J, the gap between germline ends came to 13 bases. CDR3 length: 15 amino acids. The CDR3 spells CASSLDSLGGSPLHF. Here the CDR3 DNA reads TGCGCCAGCAGCTTGGATAGCCTTGGAGGTTCACCCCTCCACTTT.

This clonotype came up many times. This CDR3 reads CSATERGQVGQYF. CDR3 DNA: TGCAGTGCAACAGAGCGGGGGCAAGTGGGCCAGTACTTC. The chain employs TRBV20-1 and TRBJ2-5; 8 nucleotides align to TRBD2. This CDR3 region has 13 residues. Germline trimming cut 6 bases from V and 10 bases from J; bases unmatched to any gene: 13. Germline loops: CDR1 DFQATT, CDR2 SNEGSKA (reference sequence).

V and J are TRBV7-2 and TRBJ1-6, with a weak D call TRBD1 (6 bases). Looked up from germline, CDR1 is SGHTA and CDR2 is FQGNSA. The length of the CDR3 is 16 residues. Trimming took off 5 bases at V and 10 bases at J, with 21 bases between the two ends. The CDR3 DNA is TGTGCCAGCAGCACCGATCCACTACAGGGTACCTCACCCCTCCACTTT. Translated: CASSTDPLQGTSPLHF.

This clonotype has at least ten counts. The CDR3 coding sequence is TGTGCCAGCAGCCCGGGTTTACCCTACAATGAGCAGTTCTTC. Encoded protein: CASSPGLPYNEQFF. The gene calls are TRBV28 and TRBJ2-1; D is unclear. The germline V gene has CDR1 MDHEN and CDR2 SYDVKM. Trimming removed 6 bases from V and 2 bases from J, with 11 bases in between. This CDR3 comprises 14 residues.

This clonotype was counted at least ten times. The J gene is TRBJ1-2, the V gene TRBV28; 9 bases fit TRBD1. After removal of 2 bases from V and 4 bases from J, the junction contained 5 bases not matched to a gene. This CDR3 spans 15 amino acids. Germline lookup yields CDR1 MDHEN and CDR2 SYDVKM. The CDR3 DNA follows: TGTGCCAGCAGTTTACCCCTGGGACAGGGCTATGGCTACACCTTC. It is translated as CASSLPLGQGYGYTF.

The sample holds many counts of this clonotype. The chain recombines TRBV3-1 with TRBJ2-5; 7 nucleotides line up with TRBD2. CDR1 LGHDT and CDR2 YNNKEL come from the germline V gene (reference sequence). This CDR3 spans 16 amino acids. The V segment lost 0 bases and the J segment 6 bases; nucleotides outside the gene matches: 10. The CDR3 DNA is TGTGCCAGCAGCCAAGAATTGCGGACGGGGGGAAAGACCCAGTACTTC. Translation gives CASSQELRTGGKTQYF.

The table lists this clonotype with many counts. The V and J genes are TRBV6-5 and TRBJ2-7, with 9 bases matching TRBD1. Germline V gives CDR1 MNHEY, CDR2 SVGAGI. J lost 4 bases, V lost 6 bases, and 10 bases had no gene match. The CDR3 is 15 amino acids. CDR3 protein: CASSPYPTGGYEQYF. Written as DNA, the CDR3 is TGTGCCAGCAGCCCCTACCCGACAGGGGGATACGAGCAGTACTTC.

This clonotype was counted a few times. CDR3 in DNA: TGTGCCAGCAGCTTGGATACGGACAGAAACACTGAAGCTTTCTTT. Protein sequence: CASSLDTDRNTEAFF. The rearrangement uses TRBV5-4 and TRBJ1-1; TRBD1 might be the D (6 bases). Germline V gene lookup returns CDR1 SGHNT and CDR2 YYREEE (reference sequence). The germline V and J ends were trimmed by 0 bases and 2 bases, with 11 bases remaining between them. This CDR3 region has 15 residues.

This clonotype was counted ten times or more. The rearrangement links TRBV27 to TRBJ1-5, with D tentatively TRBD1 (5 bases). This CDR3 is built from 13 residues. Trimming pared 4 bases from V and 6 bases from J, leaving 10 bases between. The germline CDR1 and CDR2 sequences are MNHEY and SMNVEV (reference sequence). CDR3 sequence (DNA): TGTGCCAGCAGTTCCCAGGGTTTTCAGCCCCAGCATTTT. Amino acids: CASSSQGFQPQHF.

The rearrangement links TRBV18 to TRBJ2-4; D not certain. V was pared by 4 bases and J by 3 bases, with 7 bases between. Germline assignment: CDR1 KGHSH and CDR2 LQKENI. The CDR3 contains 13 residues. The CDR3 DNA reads TGTGCCAGCTCACTCCAAAGCAAAAACATTCAGTACTTC. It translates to CASSLQSKNIQYF.

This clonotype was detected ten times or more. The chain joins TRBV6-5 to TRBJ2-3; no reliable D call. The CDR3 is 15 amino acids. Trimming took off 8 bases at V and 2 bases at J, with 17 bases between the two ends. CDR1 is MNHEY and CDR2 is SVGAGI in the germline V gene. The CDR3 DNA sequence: TGTGCCAGCGGGTATTCTGGGTTGGTCACAGATACGCAGTATTTT. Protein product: CASGYSGLVTDTQYF.

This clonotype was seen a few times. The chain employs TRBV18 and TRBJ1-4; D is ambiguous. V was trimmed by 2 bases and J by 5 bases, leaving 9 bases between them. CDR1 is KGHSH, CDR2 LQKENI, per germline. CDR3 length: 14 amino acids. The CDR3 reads CASSPTFGNEKLFF. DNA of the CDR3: TGTGCCAGCTCACCAACGTTCGGGAATGAAAAACTGTTTTTT.

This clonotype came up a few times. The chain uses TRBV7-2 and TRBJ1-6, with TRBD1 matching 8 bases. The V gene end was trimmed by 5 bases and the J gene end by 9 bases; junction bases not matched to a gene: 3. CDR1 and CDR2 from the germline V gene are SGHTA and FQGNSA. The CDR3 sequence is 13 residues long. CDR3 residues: CASSATGGSPLHF. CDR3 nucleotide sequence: TGTGCCAGCAGCGCCACAGGGGGTTCACCCCTCCACTTT.

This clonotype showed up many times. CDR3 in amino acids: CASSLASQGAYGYTF. CDR3 DNA: TGTGCCAGCAGCTTAGCGTCACAGGGGGCCTATGGCTACACCTTC. The rearrangement links TRBV7-2 to TRBJ1-2, with 9 bases aligning to TRBD1. The CDR3 is 15 residues long. With 0 bases clipped from V and 4 bases from J, the junction kept 3 bases outside the gene matches. Germline CDR1 and CDR2: SGHTA and FQGNSA.

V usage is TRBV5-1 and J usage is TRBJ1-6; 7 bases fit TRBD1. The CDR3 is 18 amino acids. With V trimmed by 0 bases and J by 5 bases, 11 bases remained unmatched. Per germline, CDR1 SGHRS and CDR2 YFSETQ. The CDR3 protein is CASSLGAKGATDNSPLHF. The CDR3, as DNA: TGCGCCAGCAGCTTGGGGGCGAAGGGGGCGACTGATAATTCACCCCTCCACTTT.

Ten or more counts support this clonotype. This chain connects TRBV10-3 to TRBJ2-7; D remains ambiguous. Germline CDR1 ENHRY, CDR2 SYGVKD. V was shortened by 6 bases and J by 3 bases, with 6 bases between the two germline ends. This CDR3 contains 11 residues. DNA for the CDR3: TGTGCCATCAGGGAATACTACGAGCAGTACTTC. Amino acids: CAIREYYEQYF.

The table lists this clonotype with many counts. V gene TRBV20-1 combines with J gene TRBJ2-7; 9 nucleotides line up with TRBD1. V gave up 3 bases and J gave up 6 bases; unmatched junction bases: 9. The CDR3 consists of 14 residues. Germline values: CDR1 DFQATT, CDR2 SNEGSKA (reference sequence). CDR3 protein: CSASRDRASGEQYF. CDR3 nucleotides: TGCAGTGCTAGCCGGGACAGGGCGTCAGGCGAGCAGTACTTC.

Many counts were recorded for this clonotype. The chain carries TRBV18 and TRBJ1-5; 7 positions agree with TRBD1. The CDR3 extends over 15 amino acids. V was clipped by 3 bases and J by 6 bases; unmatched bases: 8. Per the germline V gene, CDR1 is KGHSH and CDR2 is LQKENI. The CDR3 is CASSPNQGDGQPQHF. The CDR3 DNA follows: TGTGCCAGCTCACCGAATCAGGGGGATGGTCAGCCCCAGCATTTT.

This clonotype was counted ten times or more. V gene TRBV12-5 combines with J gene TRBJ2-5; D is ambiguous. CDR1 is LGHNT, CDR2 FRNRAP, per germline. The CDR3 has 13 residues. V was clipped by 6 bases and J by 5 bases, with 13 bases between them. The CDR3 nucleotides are TGTGCTAGTGGAACTTGGGCTACGGAGACCCAGTACTTC. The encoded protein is CASGTWATETQYF.

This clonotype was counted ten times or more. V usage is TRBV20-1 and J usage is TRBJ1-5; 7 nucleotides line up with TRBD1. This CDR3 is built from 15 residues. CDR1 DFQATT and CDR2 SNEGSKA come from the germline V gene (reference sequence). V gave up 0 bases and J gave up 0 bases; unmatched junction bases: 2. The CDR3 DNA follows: TGCAGTGCTAGAGATCAGGGGGTTAGCAATCAGCCCCAGCATTTT. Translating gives CSARDQGVSNQPQHF.

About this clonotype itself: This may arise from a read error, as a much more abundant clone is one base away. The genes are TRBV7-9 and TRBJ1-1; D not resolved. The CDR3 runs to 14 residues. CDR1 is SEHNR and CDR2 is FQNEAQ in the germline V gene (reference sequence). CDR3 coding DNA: TGTGCCGGCAGCCGGGAGGCCGGGCTCACTGAAGCTTTCTTT. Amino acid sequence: CAGSREAGLTEAFF.

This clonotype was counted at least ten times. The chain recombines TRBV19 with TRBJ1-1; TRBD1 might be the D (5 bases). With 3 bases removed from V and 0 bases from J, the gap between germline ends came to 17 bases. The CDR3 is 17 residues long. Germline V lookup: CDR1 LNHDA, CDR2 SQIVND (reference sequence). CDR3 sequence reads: CASSISGASYMNTEAFF. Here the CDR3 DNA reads TGTGCCAGTAGTATCTCCGGGGCCAGTTACATGAACACTGAAGCTTTCTTT.

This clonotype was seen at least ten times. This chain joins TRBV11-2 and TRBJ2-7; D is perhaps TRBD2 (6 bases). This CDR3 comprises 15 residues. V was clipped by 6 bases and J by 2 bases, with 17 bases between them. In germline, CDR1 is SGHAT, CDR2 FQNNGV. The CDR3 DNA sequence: TGTGCCAGCAGAGCAATCGGGAGTAACACCTACGAGCAGTACTTC. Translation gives CASRAIGSNTYEQYF.

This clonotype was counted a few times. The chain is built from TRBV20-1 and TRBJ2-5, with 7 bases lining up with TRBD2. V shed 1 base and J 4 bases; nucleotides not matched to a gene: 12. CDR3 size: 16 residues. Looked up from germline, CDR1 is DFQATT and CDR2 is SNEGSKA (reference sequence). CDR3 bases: TGCAGTGCTAGAGCGTGGGCTAGCGGATACAGAGAGACCCAGTACTTC. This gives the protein CSARAWASGYRETQYF.

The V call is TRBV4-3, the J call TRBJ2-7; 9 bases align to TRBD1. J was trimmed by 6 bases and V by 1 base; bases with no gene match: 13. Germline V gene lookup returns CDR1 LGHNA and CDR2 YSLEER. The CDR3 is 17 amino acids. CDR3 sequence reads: CASSQVDSGQGFGEQYF. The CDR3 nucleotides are TGCGCCAGCAGCCAAGTGGATTCGGGACAGGGATTTGGCGAGCAGTACTTC.

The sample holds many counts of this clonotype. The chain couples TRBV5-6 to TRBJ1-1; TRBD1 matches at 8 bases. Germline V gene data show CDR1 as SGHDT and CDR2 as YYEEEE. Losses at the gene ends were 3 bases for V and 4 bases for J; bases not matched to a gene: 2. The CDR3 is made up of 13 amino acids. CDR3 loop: CASSYGQGTEAFF. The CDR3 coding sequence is TGTGCCAGCAGCTATGGACAGGGCACTGAAGCTTTCTTT. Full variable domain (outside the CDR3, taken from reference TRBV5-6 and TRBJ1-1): DAGVTQSPTHLIKTRGQQVTLRCSPKSGHDTVSWYQQALGQGPQFIFQYYEEEERQRGNFPDRFSGHQFPNYSSELNVNALLLGDSALYLCASSYGQGTEAFFGQGTRLTVV.

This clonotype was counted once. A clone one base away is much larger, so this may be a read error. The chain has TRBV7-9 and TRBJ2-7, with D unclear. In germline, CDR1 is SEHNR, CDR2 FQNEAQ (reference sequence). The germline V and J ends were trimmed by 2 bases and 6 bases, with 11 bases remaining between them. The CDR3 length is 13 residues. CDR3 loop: CASSLYWGSEQYF. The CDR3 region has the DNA TGTGCCAGCAGCTTATACTGGGGTTCCGAGCAGTACTTC. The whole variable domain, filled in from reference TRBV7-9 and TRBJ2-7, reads DTGVSQNPRHKITKRGQNVTFRCDPISEHNRLYWYRQTLGQGPEFLTYFQNEAQLEKSRLLSDRFSAERPKGSFSTLEIQRTEQGDSAMYLCASSLYWGSEQYFGPGTRLTVT.